The T cell receptor (beta chain) under discussion was sequenced for a study of CD8+ T cells in alopecia areata. For the study at large: Each day, treated patients took oral tofacitinib twice, at 5 to 10 mg per dose.

Of note for this clone: Its specificity is unknown.

V gave up 8 bases and J gave up 0 bases, with 7 bases separating them. Germline loops: CDR1 DFQATT, CDR2 SNEGSKA (reference sequence). The CDR3 runs to 11 residues. Following extraction, RNA underwent reverse transcription to cDNA, which served as the sequencing template. TCRdb's table, derived via immunoSEQ multiplex PCR, lists solely in-frame clones and lacks some. Of hundreds of thousands of clones listed, around 67% were seen once; the top ten hold approximately 1.2%. Regarding the study as a whole: Especially in alopecia totalis/universalis, lesional scalp showed greater clonality than normal scalp did.

The chain uses TRBV20-1 and TRBJ1-2; D remains unclear. The TCR comes from a human donor with alopecia areata. The input for sequencing was CD4+ T cells sorted from blood, taken at week 0. CDR3 sequence: CSPLANYGYTF. DNA of the CDR3: TGCAGTCCTCTAGCTAACTATGGCTACACCTTC.